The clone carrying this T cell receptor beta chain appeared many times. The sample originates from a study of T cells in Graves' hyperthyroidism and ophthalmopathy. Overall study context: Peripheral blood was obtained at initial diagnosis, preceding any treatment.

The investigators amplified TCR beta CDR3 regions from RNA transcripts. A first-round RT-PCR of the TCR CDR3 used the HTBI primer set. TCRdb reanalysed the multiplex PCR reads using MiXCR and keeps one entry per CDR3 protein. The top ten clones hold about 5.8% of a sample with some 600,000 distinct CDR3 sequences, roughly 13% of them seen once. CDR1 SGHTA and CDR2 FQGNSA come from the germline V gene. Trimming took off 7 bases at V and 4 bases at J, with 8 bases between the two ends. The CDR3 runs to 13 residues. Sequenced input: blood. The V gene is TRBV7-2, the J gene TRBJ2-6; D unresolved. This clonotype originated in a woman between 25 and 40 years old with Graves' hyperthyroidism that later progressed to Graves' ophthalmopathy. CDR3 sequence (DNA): TGTGCCAGCACCTTCAGCGGGGCCAACGTCCTGACTTTC. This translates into CASTFSGANVLTF.